Listed below are T cell receptor beta chains from one sample, sequenced in a study of CD8+ T cells in alopecia areata. This table comes from immunoSEQ multiplex PCR, and its TCRdb copy is limited to in-frame clones, with some not included. The table records approximately 65,000 clones, 45% to 50% of them present only once. The material was CD8+ T cells sorted from blood, obtained at week 0. These receptors were obtained from a human donor with alopecia areata. Each CDR3 is given with its conserved first and last residue. Fields, in order: V gene, clone size, CDR3 protein. Expanded clones get a size class; other rows say once, few or many, or leave the size out.

v_gene: TRBV7-9
abundance: NA
CDR3aa: CASSSSYGYTF

v_gene: TRBV12-5
abundance: NA
CDR3aa: CASGFLNNEQFF

v_gene: TRBV5-1
abundance: NA
CDR3aa: CASAHPYSGELFF

v_gene: TRBV29-1
abundance: NA
CDR3aa: CSILQGNQPQHF

v_gene: TRBV9
abundance: NA
CDR3aa: CASSDSGPSQFF

v_gene: TRBV4-1
abundance: few
CDR3aa: CASSQVGQGDEQFF

v_gene: TRBV4-3
abundance: few
CDR3aa: CASSQEGNSNQPQHF

v_gene: TRBV28
abundance: few
CDR3aa: CASGGPGGQETQYF

v_gene: TRBV29-1
abundance: NA
CDR3aa: CSVLDRDNQPQHF

v_gene: TRBV9
abundance: NA
CDR3aa: CASSVYTDTQYF

v_gene: TRBV2
abundance: NA
CDR3aa: CASSGTDLEQYF

v_gene: TRBV4-1
abundance: NA
CDR3aa: CASSDPGETGIYEQYF

v_gene: TRBV29-1
abundance: NA
CDR3aa: CSVVVGDGYTF

v_gene: TRBV9
abundance: NA
CDR3aa: CASSTLGGEQYF

v_gene: TRBV19
abundance: few
CDR3aa: CASSIFSGLAGSWAYNEQFF

v_gene: TRBV30
abundance: NA
CDR3aa: CAWAGLATSTDTQYF

v_gene: TRBV7-9
abundance: NA
CDR3aa: CASLRSGIAEQFF

v_gene: TRBV28
abundance: NA
CDR3aa: CASSWDRQINEQFF

v_gene: TRBV4-1
abundance: NA
CDR3aa: CASSQDSGLGTYEQYF

v_gene: TRBV11-1
abundance: NA
CDR3aa: CASSPRQGEATNEKLFF

v_gene: TRBV10-3
abundance: few
CDR3aa: CAISPPGQGLFF

v_gene: TRBV7-9
abundance: NA
CDR3aa: CASSLVLARYNEQFF

v_gene: TRBV5-1
abundance: few
CDR3aa: CASSLGETSFRSYEQYF

v_gene: TRBV2
abundance: few
CDR3aa: CASSGTDTGELFF

v_gene: TRBV14
abundance: NA
CDR3aa: CASSQWDGWGAFF

v_gene: TRBV27
abundance: NA
CDR3aa: CASSPSPNQPQHF

v_gene: TRBV7-2
abundance: many
CDR3aa: CASSLTLLAGIGNEQFF

v_gene: TRBV29-1
abundance: NA
CDR3aa: CSVPQEGGELFF

v_gene: TRBV7-8
abundance: NA
CDR3aa: CASSLAALATEQFF

v_gene: TRBV25-1
abundance: NA
CDR3aa: CASSEYKGDPFRETQYF

v_gene: TRBV30
abundance: NA
CDR3aa: CAWDRAEPYNEQFF

v_gene: TRBV5-8
abundance: few
CDR3aa: CASSLAIRVGSDEQFF

v_gene: TRBV29-1
abundance: few
CDR3aa: CSVPLRQDTQYF

v_gene: TRBV19
abundance: medium-sized
CDR3aa: CASTPWASGGTGELFF

v_gene: TRBV7-9
abundance: few
CDR3aa: CASSSNEQGAGANVLTF

v_gene: TRBV2
abundance: few
CDR3aa: CASSGSRGYEQYF

v_gene: TRBV7-9
abundance: few
CDR3aa: CASSSRQDTQYF

v_gene: TRBV6-5
abundance: many
CDR3aa: CASSSSSGTQYF

v_gene: TRBV7-9
abundance: NA
CDR3aa: CASSSLGVNTGELFF

v_gene: TRBV4-3
abundance: NA
CDR3aa: CASSQDSQVNQPQHF

v_gene: TRBV6-5
abundance: few
CDR3aa: CASSPGARDEQFF

v_gene: TRBV29-1
abundance: NA
CDR3aa: CSVEDLGGNNYGYTF

v_gene: TRBV29-1
abundance: NA
CDR3aa: CSVIGSTNEKLFF

v_gene: TRBV28
abundance: NA
CDR3aa: CASSSANRDLTYYEQYF

v_gene: TRBV28
abundance: few
CDR3aa: CATLGNSYEQYF

v_gene: TRBV29-1
abundance: NA
CDR3aa: CSVESSYEQYF

v_gene: TRBV30
abundance: NA
CDR3aa: CAWSVLAANEQFF

v_gene: TRBV15
abundance: NA
CDR3aa: CVHGRRWHF

v_gene: TRBV19
abundance: few
CDR3aa: CASSIVSVDTQYF

v_gene: TRBV30
abundance: NA
CDR3aa: CAWRDLTWGYTF

v_gene: TRBV28
abundance: few
CDR3aa: CASSLQGEADTQYF

v_gene: TRBV7-9
abundance: NA
CDR3aa: CASSFNSAGPGELFF

v_gene: TRBV30
abundance: NA
CDR3aa: CAWSPGDNYGYTF

v_gene: TRBV6-5
abundance: NA
CDR3aa: CASRPRGRKDEQYF

v_gene: TRBV7-9
abundance: few
CDR3aa: CASSSSGSGPNTQYF

v_gene: TRBV29-1
abundance: NA
CDR3aa: CSVRSGSSYEQYF

v_gene: TRBV29-1
abundance: NA
CDR3aa: CSVVAGHKSNSEQYF